What follows are 16 T cell receptor beta chains derived from one specimen sequenced in a study of beta chain features in type 1 diabetes. The study's findings and limits: In every one of the four CD4+ subsets, TCRB CDR3s were moderately but significantly shorter in Type 1 diabetes patients.

All of the isolated RNA was reverse transcribed, so expressed TCRB transcripts were sequenced. Using immunoSEQ multiplex PCR, the repertoire was profiled, and TCRdb retains in-frame clones only, with some absent. The repertoire has some 200,000 clones, around 16% of them found once; the top ten carry approximately 0.086%. No antigen is known for these receptors. Input material: naive CD4+ T cells from blood. These receptors were collected from a man aged 25 to 40 with type 1 diabetes.

The chain has TRBV14 and TRBJ2-2; D not certain. V was cut by 6 bases and J by 3 bases, with 17 bases left in between. CDR1 and CDR2 (germline): SGHDN, FVKESK. CDR3 length equals 16 residues. The CDR3 region is CASRRSSAAYTGELFF. The CDR3 DNA follows: TGTGCCAGCAGGCGAAGTTCCGCGGCTTACACCGGGGAGCTGTTTTTT.

The chain is built from TRBV18 and TRBJ1-5, with D hard to call. Germline loops: CDR1 KGHSH, CDR2 LQKENI. V was cut by 6 bases and J by 4 bases, with 10 bases left in between. The CDR3 has 13 amino acids. CDR3 in amino acids: CASSSARNQPQHF. Here the CDR3 DNA reads TGTGCCAGCTCCTCGGCGAGGAATCAGCCCCAGCATTTT.

The gene calls are TRBV6-5 and TRBJ2-7; D possibly corresponds to TRBD1 (6 bases). Trimming shortened V by 2 bases and J by 2 bases, and 7 bases separated the two germline ends. CDR1 MNHEY and CDR2 SVGAGI come from the germline V gene. CDR3 length equals 13 residues. CDR3 residues: CASSYAGAYEQYF. The DNA for the CDR3 is TGTGCCAGCAGTTACGCAGGGGCCTACGAGCAGTACTTC.

This clone has only a few counts. This chain uses TRBV5-6 with TRBJ2-5, with D maybe TRBD2 (6 bases). The CDR3 consists of 11 residues. Trimming removed 4 bases from V and 10 bases from J, with 11 bases in between. Per the germline V gene, CDR1 is SGHDT and CDR2 is YYEEEE. The CDR3 loop is CASSRSGLQYF. The CDR3 DNA sequence: TGTGCCAGCAGCCGCTCGGGACTCCAGTACTTC.

The chain recombines TRBV6-5 with TRBJ1-2, with TRBD1 identical over 10 bases. Germline CDR1 MNHEY, CDR2 SVGAGI. The CDR3 length is 15 residues. The J segment lost 6 bases and the V segment lost 4 bases, leaving 8 bases of the junction unmatched. The CDR3 reads CASSSPGQGYDGYTF. The CDR3, as DNA: TGTGCCAGCAGTTCCCCGGGACAGGGGTACGATGGCTACACCTTC.

In this sample, this clone turned up a few times. V gene TRBV27 combines with J gene TRBJ1-2, with D hard to call. The germline CDR1 and CDR2 sequences are MNHEY and SMNVEV (reference sequence). V was cut by 4 bases and J by 3 bases, with 9 bases left in between. CDR3 size: 13 residues. CDR3 sequence: CASSSAGDYGYTF. The CDR3 nucleotides read TGTGCCAGCAGTTCGGCGGGAGACTATGGCTACACCTTC.

This clone showed up just a few times. The J gene is TRBJ2-3, the V gene TRBV9; D ambiguous. The CDR3 sequence is 15 residues long. CDR1 and CDR2 (germline): SGDLS, YYNGEE. V was clipped by 2 bases and J by 1 base, with 11 bases between them. The chain's CDR3 is CASSVSITGTDTQYF. The DNA of the CDR3 is TGTGCCAGCAGCGTGTCAATTACAGGCACAGATACGCAGTATTTT.

The J gene is TRBJ2-7, the V gene TRBV7-2; 12 positions agree with TRBD2. Germline CDR1 reads SGHTA; CDR2 reads FQGNSA. CDR3 length: 15 residues. Trimming removed 0 bases from V and 4 bases from J; junction bases left unmatched: 1. The CDR3 nucleotides read TGTGCCAGCAGCTTAGCACTAGCGGGAGGTTACGAGCAGTACTTC. It specifies CASSLALAGGYEQYF.

This clone was detected a few times. Other nucleotide sequences from this sample produce the same CDR3. The rearrangement links TRBV7-2 to TRBJ2-7, with 12 bases aligning to TRBD2. After removal of 3 bases from V and 4 bases from J, the junction contained 4 bases not matched to a gene. This CDR3 comprises 15 residues. Germline CDR1 SGHTA, CDR2 FQGNSA. CDR3 sequence (DNA): TGTGCCAGCAGCTTTCTAGCGGGAGGGCCTTACGAGCAGTACTTC. Its protein is CASSFLAGGPYEQYF.

The chain joins TRBV7-2 to TRBJ2-2; D gene ambiguous. Per the germline V gene, CDR1 is SGHTA and CDR2 is FQGNSA. CDR3 size: 14 residues. Trimming pared 6 bases from V and 6 bases from J, leaving 14 bases between. As DNA, the CDR3 is TGTGCCAGCAGGCCCGCCATGAAGTCCGGGGAGCTGTTTTTT. Protein product: CASRPAMKSGELFF.

This clone has just a few counts. V usage is TRBV9 and J usage is TRBJ2-3; D may be TRBD1 (5 bases). Germline V gives CDR1 SGDLS, CDR2 YYNGEE. Trimming pared 4 bases from V and 4 bases from J, leaving 22 bases between. The CDR3 length is 17 residues. This CDR3 reads CASSSHLGQGAPDTQYF. CDR3 bases: TGTGCCAGCAGCTCCCATCTGGGGCAGGGCGCGCCAGATACGCAGTATTTT.

The CDR3 region is CSGVLAADTQYF. DNA for the CDR3: TGCAGCGGGGTCCTGGCTGCAGATACGCAGTATTTT. The chain joins TRBV29-1 to TRBJ2-3, with no clear D. Trimming left V 7 bases short and J 4 bases short, with 12 bases between. CDR3 length: 12 amino acids. CDR1 SQVTM and CDR2 ANQGSEA come from the germline V gene.

This clone was observed a handful of times. The rearrangement joins TRBV30 to TRBJ2-3; no reliable D call. The germline V and J ends were trimmed by 0 bases and 4 bases, with 14 bases remaining between them. CDR1 GTSNPN and CDR2 SVGIG come from the germline V gene (reference sequence). The CDR3 totals 15 residues. The CDR3 nucleotides are TGTGCCTGGAGTGTAGGTAGCATTAAAGCAGATACGCAGTATTTT. Protein sequence: CAWSVGSIKADTQYF. Full variable domain (outside the CDR3, taken from reference TRBV30 and TRBJ2-3): SQTIHQWPATLVQPVGSPLSLECTVEGTSNPNLYWYRQAAGRGLQLLFYSVGIGQISSEVPQNLSASRPQDRQFILSSKKLLLSDSGFYLCAWSVGSIKADTQYFGPGTRLTVL.

This clone was picked up a small number of times. The J gene is TRBJ2-1, the V gene TRBV29-1; 14 bases map to TRBD2. Germline CDR1 is SQVTM and CDR2 is ANQGSEA. CDR3 length: 14 amino acids. Trimming cost V 7 bases and J 7 bases; bases outside gene matches: 6. CDR3 residues: CSAGTSGSLNEQFF. CDR3 DNA: TGCAGCGCCGGGACTAGCGGGAGTTTAAATGAGCAGTTCTTC.

This CDR3 reads CSVVKVGLGTEAFF. As DNA, the CDR3 is TGCAGCGTTGTTAAGGTAGGGCTGGGAACTGAAGCTTTCTTT. This chain links TRBV29-1 with TRBJ1-1; D not resolved. The germline V and J ends were trimmed by 4 bases and 5 bases, with 17 bases remaining between them. The CDR3 spans 14 residues. Germline loops: CDR1 SQVTM, CDR2 ANQGSEA.

The V and J genes are TRBV29-1 and TRBJ2-7; TRBD1 or TRBD2 may be the D gene (5 bases each). The CDR3 runs 13 residues. Between the trimmed V and J ends, which lost 5 bases and 2 bases, there was a span of 13 bases. Germline loops: CDR1 SQVTM, CDR2 ANQGSEA. Here the CDR3 DNA reads TGCAGCGTTTTCCGGGACGAAGCCTACGAGCAGTACTTC. It is translated as CSVFRDEAYEQYF.